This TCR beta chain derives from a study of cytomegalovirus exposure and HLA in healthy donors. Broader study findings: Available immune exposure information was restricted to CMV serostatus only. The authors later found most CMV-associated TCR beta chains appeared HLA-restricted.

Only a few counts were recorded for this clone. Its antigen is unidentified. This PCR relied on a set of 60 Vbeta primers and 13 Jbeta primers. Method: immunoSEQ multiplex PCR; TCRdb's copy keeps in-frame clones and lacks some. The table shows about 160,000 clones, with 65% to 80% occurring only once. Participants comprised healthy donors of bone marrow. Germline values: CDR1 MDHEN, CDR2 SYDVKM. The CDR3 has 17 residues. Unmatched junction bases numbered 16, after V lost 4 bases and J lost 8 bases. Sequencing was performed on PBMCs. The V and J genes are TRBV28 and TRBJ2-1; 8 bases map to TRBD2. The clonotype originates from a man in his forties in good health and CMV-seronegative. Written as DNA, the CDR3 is TGTGCCAGCAGTTCCCCCTCGGCGCGGGGGGCTAGGGATGAGCAGTTCTTC. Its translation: CASSSPSARGARDEQFF.